This entry lists 5 T cell receptor beta chains sequenced from one sample in a study of CD8+ T cells in alopecia areata. Extracted from the samples, RNA was reverse transcribed into cDNA to serve as the sequencing template. Data came from immunoSEQ multiplex PCR; TCRdb stores just in-frame clones and leaves some out. Of 160,000 or so clones in the sample, approximately 59% are singletons; the top ten hold 16%. Treatment indicated: oral pan-JAK inhibitor, 5-10 mg twice daily. Source: CD4+ T cells sorted from blood, taken at approximately week 56, from a patient treated with tofacitinib. These receptors all stem from a human donor with alopecia areata.

V is TRBV14 and J is TRBJ2-1; no clear D. The CDR3 covers 13 residues. Trimming cost V 1 base and J 5 bases, with 6 bases left between them. In germline, CDR1 is SGHDN, CDR2 FVKESK. CDR3 amino acids: CASSQVLDNEQFF. The CDR3 DNA reads as TGTGCCAGCAGCCAAGTCCTCGACAATGAGCAGTTCTTC.

The chain links TRBV6-6 to TRBJ1-5; the match to TRBD1 covers 7 bases. V was pared by 2 bases and J by 5 bases, with 3 bases of the junction left unmatched. Germline CDR1 is MNHNY and CDR2 is SVGAGI (reference sequence). The CDR3 totals 14 residues. The CDR3 DNA reads as TGTGCCAGCAGTTACGTGGGACAGTATCAGCCCCAGCATTTT. Amino acid sequence: CASSYVGQYQPQHF.

A few counts support this clone. The CDR3 here is CASSMWGAANSPLHF. Written as DNA, the CDR3 is TGTGCCAGTAGTATGTGGGGAGCGGCTAATTCACCCCTCCACTTT. This rearrangement joins TRBV19 to TRBJ1-6; D remains ambiguous. Germline V CDR1 and CDR2: LNHDA, SQIVND (reference sequence). Trimming left V 3 bases short and J 6 bases short, with 12 bases between. The CDR3 sequence is 15 residues long.

The rearrangement uses TRBV4-2 and TRBJ2-3; perhaps TRBD2 as D (7 bases). This CDR3 has 17 residues. The V end was cut by 4 bases, the J end by 0 bases, with 17 bases between. Germline CDR1 reads LGHNA; CDR2 reads YNFKEQ. The CDR3 coding sequence is TGTGCCAGCAGCCCCTTGGCGGGGGCCCAAAGCACAGATACGCAGTATTTT. Translated, it gives CASSPLAGAQSTDTQYF.

The sample holds a few counts of this clone. The chain is built from TRBV5-8 and TRBJ2-4; D is unresolved. The germline CDR1 and CDR2 sequences are SGHTS and YDEGEE. The length of the CDR3 is 16 residues. Trimming left V 4 bases short and J 0 bases short, with 14 bases between. The CDR3 loop reads CASSVYDSLAKNIQYF. CDR3 nucleotides: TGTGCCAGCAGCGTATACGACTCACTAGCCAAAAACATTCAGTACTTC. The whole variable domain, remainder taken from reference TRBV5-8 and TRBJ2-4, is EAGVTQSPTHLIKTRGQQATLRCSPISGHTSVYWYQQALGLGLQFLLWYDEGEERNRGNFPPRFSGRQFPNYSSELNVNALELEDSALYLCASSVYDSLAKNIQYFGAGTRLSVL.